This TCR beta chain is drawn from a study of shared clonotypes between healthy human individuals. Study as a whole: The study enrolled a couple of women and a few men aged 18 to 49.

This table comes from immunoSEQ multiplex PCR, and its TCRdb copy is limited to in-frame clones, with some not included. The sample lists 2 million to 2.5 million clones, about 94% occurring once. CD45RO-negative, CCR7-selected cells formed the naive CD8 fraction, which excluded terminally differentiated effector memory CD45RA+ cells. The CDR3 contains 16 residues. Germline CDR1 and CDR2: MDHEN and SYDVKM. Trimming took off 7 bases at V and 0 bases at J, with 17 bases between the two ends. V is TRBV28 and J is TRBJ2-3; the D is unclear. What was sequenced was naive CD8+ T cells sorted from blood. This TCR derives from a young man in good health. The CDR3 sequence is CASTPPGASSTDTQYF. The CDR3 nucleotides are TGTGCCAGCACCCCTCCTGGAGCTTCTAGCACAGATACGCAGTATTTT.